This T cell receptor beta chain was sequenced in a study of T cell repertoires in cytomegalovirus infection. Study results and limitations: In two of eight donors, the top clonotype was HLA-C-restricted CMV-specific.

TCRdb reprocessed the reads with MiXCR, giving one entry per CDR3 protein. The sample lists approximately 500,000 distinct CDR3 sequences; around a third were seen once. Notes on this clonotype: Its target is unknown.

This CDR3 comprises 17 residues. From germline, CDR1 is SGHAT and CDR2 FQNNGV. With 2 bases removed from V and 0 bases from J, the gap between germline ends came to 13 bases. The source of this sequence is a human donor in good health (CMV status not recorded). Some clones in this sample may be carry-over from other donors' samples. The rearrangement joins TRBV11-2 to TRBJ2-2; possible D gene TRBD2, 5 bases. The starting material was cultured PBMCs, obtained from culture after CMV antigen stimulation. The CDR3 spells CASSLRGNPTNTGELFF. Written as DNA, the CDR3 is TGTGCCAGCAGCTTACGGGGAAATCCTACGAACACCGGGGAGCTGTTTTTT.